This T cell receptor (beta chain) was sequenced in a study of blood T cell repertoires in COVID-19. The V gene end was trimmed by 4 bases and the J gene end by 7 bases; junction bases not matched to a gene: 11. Per the germline V gene, CDR1 is SGHAT and CDR2 is FQDESV (reference sequence). The length of the CDR3 is 16 residues. Per the study methods: From reference gene primer amplification, estimates of nucleated cell counts were derived. This table comes from immunoSEQ multiplex PCR, and its TCRdb copy is limited to in-frame clones, with some not included. The V and J calls and clone size were taken over from that table, and D and trimming were inferred from the DNA. The data contain about 45,000 clones, 77% of them singletons.

V and J are TRBV11-1 and TRBJ2-1; 9 bases are shared with TRBD1. This clonotype originated in a woman in her seventies with acute or convalescent COVID-19. The sequenced sample was peripheral blood. The CDR3 region has the DNA TGTGCCAGCAGCTCCACGGGACAGGGTATGTGGAATGAGCAGTTCTTC. Encoded protein: CASSSTGQGMWNEQFF.